These T cell receptor beta chains were read from a single sample in a study of a mutant IDH1 vaccine in newly diagnosed glioma. Antigens for these TCRs are unknown. TCRdb keeps only in-frame clones here, not all; method: immunoSEQ multiplex PCR. This repertoire shows 35,000 to 45,000 clones, roughly four fifths found once; its top ten account for approximately 4.8%. Specimen: PBMCs, collected from a glioma patient whose treatment included an IDH1 peptide vaccine. These receptors originate from a woman aged 50 to 65 with glioma. Each CDR3 is given with its conserved first and last residue. The D gene is left open where the match is weak. Some rows mark clone size as missing; the rest say once, few, many or name a class of expanded clone.

clone_size: few; d_call: NA; j_call: TRBJ1-1; v_call: TRBV5-8; cdr3_nt: TGTGCCAGCAGCGTAACCTCCGGGACTTTCTTT; cdr3_aa: CASSVTSGTFF
clone_size: NA; d_call: NA; j_call: TRBJ2-7; v_call: TRBV10-2; cdr3_nt: TGCGCCAGCAGAACAGGGCCCTACGAGCAGTACTTC; cdr3_aa: CASRTGPYEQYF
clone_size: few; d_call: NA; j_call: TRBJ1-5; v_call: TRBV19; cdr3_nt: TGTGCCAGTAGTATAGAGGTGGGCAGAGGGAAACAGCCCCAGCATTTT; cdr3_aa: CASSIEVGRGKQPQHF
clone_size: NA; d_call: NA; j_call: TRBJ1-1; v_call: TRBV6-5; cdr3_nt: TGTGCCAGCAGTGCGGGCAGGCCTCACACTGAAGCTTTCTTT; cdr3_aa: CASSAGRPHTEAFF
clone_size: NA; d_call: TRBD1; j_call: TRBJ1-1; v_call: TRBV27; cdr3_nt: TGTGCCAGCAGTCCCGGACAGGGAGGCACTGAAGCTTTCTTT; cdr3_aa: CASSPGQGGTEAFF
clone_size: few; d_call: NA; j_call: TRBJ1-1; v_call: TRBV7-7; cdr3_nt: TGTGCTAGCAGCCCCGACGTTGGAACTGAAGCTTTCTTT; cdr3_aa: CASSPDVGTEAFF
clone_size: NA; d_call: NA; j_call: TRBJ1-2; v_call: TRBV6-4; cdr3_nt: TGTGCCAGCAGAACCGGGACAAATAACTATGGCTACACCTTC; cdr3_aa: CASRTGTNNYGYTF
clone_size: few; d_call: NA; j_call: TRBJ1-3; v_call: TRBV11-3; cdr3_nt: TGTGCCAGCAGCCTCATGGGGGTCTCCACCATATATTTT; cdr3_aa: CASSLMGVSTIYF
clone_size: NA; d_call: NA; j_call: TRBJ2-1; v_call: TRBV12-5; cdr3_nt: TGTGCTAGTGGTTTGGAATACGGGGTTCAGTTCTTC; cdr3_aa: CASGLEYGVQFF
clone_size: NA; d_call: TRBD2; j_call: TRBJ2-1; v_call: TRBV4-2; cdr3_nt: TGTGCCAGCAGCCAAGTGGGCGGGGGGGGTGGTGAGCAGTTCTTC; cdr3_aa: CASSQVGGGGGEQFF
clone_size: few; d_call: NA; j_call: TRBJ1-1; v_call: TRBV20-1; cdr3_nt: TGCAGTGCTAGAGGGGGCACTGAAGCTTTCTTT; cdr3_aa: CSARGGTEAFF
clone_size: once; d_call: NA; j_call: TRBJ1-1; v_call: TRBV29-1; cdr3_nt: TGCAGCGTTGAATTGTTGCAGGTTTACACTGAAGCTTTCTTT; cdr3_aa: CSVELLQVYTEAFF
clone_size: few; d_call: TRBD1; j_call: TRBJ1-2; v_call: TRBV5-1; cdr3_nt: TGCGCCAGCTCCACGTGGACAGGGGAAGGCGGCTACACCTTC; cdr3_aa: CASSTWTGEGGYTF
clone_size: NA; d_call: NA; j_call: TRBJ1-1; v_call: TRBV9; cdr3_nt: TGTGCCAGCAGCGTAGAGGTCACATCCCGGAACACTGAAGCTTTCTTT; cdr3_aa: CASSVEVTSRNTEAFF
clone_size: NA; d_call: NA; j_call: TRBJ1-1; v_call: TRBV2; cdr3_nt: TGTGCCTCCTGTCCGGGAGTGAACACTGAAGCTTTCTTT; cdr3_aa: CASCPGVNTEAFF
clone_size: NA; d_call: NA; j_call: TRBJ2-2; v_call: TRBV5-1; cdr3_nt: TGCGCCAGCAGCGCCCAAGCTGGGTCCAACACCGGGGAGCTGTTTTTT; cdr3_aa: CASSAQAGSNTGELFF
clone_size: NA; d_call: TRBD1; j_call: TRBJ1-5; v_call: TRBV5-1; cdr3_nt: TGCGCCAGCAGTCCGGACAGGGGAGGCAATCAGCCCCAGCATTTT; cdr3_aa: CASSPDRGGNQPQHF
clone_size: NA; d_call: NA; j_call: TRBJ1-5; v_call: TRBV6-1; cdr3_nt: TGTGCCAGCAGTGAACTTGGGGTTGGTAGCAATCAGCCCCAGCATTTT; cdr3_aa: CASSELGVGSNQPQHF
clone_size: NA; d_call: TRBD1; j_call: TRBJ1-3; v_call: TRBV10-1; cdr3_nt: TGCGCCACCAAAACAGGGGAAGCCGGCGGAAACACCATATATTTT; cdr3_aa: CATKTGEAGGNTIYF
clone_size: NA; d_call: TRBD2; j_call: TRBJ2-3; v_call: TRBV9; cdr3_nt: TGTGCCAGCAGCGGAGGGACTAGCGGTCTCACAGATACGCAGTATTTT; cdr3_aa: CASSGGTSGLTDTQYF
clone_size: NA; d_call: TRBD2; j_call: TRBJ2-7; v_call: TRBV28; cdr3_nt: TGTGCCAGCAGTTTCCAGCGGGGGGAGATAAGGCAGTACTTC; cdr3_aa: CASSFQRGEIRQYF
clone_size: NA; d_call: TRBD1; j_call: TRBJ2-6; v_call: TRBV2; cdr3_nt: TGTGCCAGCAGTGCAGGGACAGGGTATCCTGGGGCCAACGTCCTGACTTTC; cdr3_aa: CASSAGTGYPGANVLTF
clone_size: NA; d_call: NA; j_call: TRBJ1-3; v_call: TRBV30; cdr3_nt: TGTGCCTGGAGTGTAGGGGGCTCTGGAAACACCATATATTTT; cdr3_aa: CAWSVGGSGNTIYF
clone_size: NA; d_call: NA; j_call: TRBJ1-5; v_call: TRBV21-1; cdr3_nt: TGTGCCAGCAGCACCTCTAAAGGGTACGAGATCTCGCCCCAGCATTTT; cdr3_aa: CASSTSKGYEISPQHF
clone_size: once; d_call: NA; j_call: TRBJ1-1; v_call: TRBV6-5; cdr3_nt: TGTGCCAGCAGTTACTCATCGGGGGGGTTCGGAGCTTTCTTT; cdr3_aa: CASSYSSGGFGAFF
clone_size: NA; d_call: NA; j_call: TRBJ1-6; v_call: TRBV5-1; cdr3_nt: TGCGCCAGCAGCTTGGGGGTTAGCTCCTATAATTCACCCCTCCACTTT; cdr3_aa: CASSLGVSSYNSPLHF
clone_size: NA; d_call: NA; j_call: TRBJ2-5; v_call: TRBV6-6; cdr3_nt: TGTGCCAGCAGACGGGCCCACATGAAGGAGACCCAGTACTTC; cdr3_aa: CASRRAHMKETQYF
clone_size: once; d_call: NA; j_call: TRBJ1-2; v_call: TRBV5-6; cdr3_nt: TGTGCCAGCAGCTTGGTCGGGGCAGGGACCTATGGCTACACCTTC; cdr3_aa: CASSLVGAGTYGYTF